This TCR beta chain was captured by sequencing in a study of CD8 T cells in ankylosing spondylitis. Findings of the study overall: A TCR beta motif of several highly homologous variants seemed to mark ankylosing spondylitis blood. The authors found the disease-linked clones to be CD8+ and relatively rare in peripheral blood. Significantly higher representation of disease-linked clones was reported for matched ankylosing spondylitis synovial fluid.

Comment on this clonotype: Its antigen is unknown.

Trimming took 1 base from V and 7 from J, leaving 11 bases between them. The CDR3 extends over 14 amino acids. Germline values: CDR1 KGHSH, CDR2 LQKENI. TCRdb processed the 5' RACE reads anew with MiXCR; each CDR3 protein has one entry. The sample has roughly 440,000 distinct CDR3 sequences; roughly a sixth are singletons. The receptor was isolated from a male donor with ankylosing spondylitis. The rearrangement links TRBV18 to TRBJ2-1; TRBD1 might be the D (5 bases). Sequencing input: blood, either unsorted or a sorted T cell fraction (not recorded which). CDR3 sequence reads: CASSPQQGTNEQFF. CDR3 in DNA: TGTGCCAGCTCACCACAGCAGGGAACTAATGAGCAGTTCTTC.